This T cell receptor beta chain appears in the sequencing data of a study of T cells after posttransplantation cyclophosphamide. In this sample, this clone turned up a few times. Sequenced by immunoSEQ multiplex PCR; TCRdb stores in-frame clones only, minus some. Singletons are absent from the sample, which has about 40,000 clones. The CDR3 has 12 amino acids. Trimming took 2 bases from V and 7 from J, leaving 7 bases between them. From germline, CDR1 is MDHEN and CDR2 SYDVKM. The sequencing input was PBMCs. The clonotype comes from a woman aged 45 to 65 in good health and a related stem cell transplant donor. The rearrangement joins TRBV28 to TRBJ2-3; D gene uncertain. In DNA, the CDR3 is TGTGCCAGCAGTTTAGTTAGATATACGCAGTATTTT. Protein sequence: CASSLVRYTQYF.